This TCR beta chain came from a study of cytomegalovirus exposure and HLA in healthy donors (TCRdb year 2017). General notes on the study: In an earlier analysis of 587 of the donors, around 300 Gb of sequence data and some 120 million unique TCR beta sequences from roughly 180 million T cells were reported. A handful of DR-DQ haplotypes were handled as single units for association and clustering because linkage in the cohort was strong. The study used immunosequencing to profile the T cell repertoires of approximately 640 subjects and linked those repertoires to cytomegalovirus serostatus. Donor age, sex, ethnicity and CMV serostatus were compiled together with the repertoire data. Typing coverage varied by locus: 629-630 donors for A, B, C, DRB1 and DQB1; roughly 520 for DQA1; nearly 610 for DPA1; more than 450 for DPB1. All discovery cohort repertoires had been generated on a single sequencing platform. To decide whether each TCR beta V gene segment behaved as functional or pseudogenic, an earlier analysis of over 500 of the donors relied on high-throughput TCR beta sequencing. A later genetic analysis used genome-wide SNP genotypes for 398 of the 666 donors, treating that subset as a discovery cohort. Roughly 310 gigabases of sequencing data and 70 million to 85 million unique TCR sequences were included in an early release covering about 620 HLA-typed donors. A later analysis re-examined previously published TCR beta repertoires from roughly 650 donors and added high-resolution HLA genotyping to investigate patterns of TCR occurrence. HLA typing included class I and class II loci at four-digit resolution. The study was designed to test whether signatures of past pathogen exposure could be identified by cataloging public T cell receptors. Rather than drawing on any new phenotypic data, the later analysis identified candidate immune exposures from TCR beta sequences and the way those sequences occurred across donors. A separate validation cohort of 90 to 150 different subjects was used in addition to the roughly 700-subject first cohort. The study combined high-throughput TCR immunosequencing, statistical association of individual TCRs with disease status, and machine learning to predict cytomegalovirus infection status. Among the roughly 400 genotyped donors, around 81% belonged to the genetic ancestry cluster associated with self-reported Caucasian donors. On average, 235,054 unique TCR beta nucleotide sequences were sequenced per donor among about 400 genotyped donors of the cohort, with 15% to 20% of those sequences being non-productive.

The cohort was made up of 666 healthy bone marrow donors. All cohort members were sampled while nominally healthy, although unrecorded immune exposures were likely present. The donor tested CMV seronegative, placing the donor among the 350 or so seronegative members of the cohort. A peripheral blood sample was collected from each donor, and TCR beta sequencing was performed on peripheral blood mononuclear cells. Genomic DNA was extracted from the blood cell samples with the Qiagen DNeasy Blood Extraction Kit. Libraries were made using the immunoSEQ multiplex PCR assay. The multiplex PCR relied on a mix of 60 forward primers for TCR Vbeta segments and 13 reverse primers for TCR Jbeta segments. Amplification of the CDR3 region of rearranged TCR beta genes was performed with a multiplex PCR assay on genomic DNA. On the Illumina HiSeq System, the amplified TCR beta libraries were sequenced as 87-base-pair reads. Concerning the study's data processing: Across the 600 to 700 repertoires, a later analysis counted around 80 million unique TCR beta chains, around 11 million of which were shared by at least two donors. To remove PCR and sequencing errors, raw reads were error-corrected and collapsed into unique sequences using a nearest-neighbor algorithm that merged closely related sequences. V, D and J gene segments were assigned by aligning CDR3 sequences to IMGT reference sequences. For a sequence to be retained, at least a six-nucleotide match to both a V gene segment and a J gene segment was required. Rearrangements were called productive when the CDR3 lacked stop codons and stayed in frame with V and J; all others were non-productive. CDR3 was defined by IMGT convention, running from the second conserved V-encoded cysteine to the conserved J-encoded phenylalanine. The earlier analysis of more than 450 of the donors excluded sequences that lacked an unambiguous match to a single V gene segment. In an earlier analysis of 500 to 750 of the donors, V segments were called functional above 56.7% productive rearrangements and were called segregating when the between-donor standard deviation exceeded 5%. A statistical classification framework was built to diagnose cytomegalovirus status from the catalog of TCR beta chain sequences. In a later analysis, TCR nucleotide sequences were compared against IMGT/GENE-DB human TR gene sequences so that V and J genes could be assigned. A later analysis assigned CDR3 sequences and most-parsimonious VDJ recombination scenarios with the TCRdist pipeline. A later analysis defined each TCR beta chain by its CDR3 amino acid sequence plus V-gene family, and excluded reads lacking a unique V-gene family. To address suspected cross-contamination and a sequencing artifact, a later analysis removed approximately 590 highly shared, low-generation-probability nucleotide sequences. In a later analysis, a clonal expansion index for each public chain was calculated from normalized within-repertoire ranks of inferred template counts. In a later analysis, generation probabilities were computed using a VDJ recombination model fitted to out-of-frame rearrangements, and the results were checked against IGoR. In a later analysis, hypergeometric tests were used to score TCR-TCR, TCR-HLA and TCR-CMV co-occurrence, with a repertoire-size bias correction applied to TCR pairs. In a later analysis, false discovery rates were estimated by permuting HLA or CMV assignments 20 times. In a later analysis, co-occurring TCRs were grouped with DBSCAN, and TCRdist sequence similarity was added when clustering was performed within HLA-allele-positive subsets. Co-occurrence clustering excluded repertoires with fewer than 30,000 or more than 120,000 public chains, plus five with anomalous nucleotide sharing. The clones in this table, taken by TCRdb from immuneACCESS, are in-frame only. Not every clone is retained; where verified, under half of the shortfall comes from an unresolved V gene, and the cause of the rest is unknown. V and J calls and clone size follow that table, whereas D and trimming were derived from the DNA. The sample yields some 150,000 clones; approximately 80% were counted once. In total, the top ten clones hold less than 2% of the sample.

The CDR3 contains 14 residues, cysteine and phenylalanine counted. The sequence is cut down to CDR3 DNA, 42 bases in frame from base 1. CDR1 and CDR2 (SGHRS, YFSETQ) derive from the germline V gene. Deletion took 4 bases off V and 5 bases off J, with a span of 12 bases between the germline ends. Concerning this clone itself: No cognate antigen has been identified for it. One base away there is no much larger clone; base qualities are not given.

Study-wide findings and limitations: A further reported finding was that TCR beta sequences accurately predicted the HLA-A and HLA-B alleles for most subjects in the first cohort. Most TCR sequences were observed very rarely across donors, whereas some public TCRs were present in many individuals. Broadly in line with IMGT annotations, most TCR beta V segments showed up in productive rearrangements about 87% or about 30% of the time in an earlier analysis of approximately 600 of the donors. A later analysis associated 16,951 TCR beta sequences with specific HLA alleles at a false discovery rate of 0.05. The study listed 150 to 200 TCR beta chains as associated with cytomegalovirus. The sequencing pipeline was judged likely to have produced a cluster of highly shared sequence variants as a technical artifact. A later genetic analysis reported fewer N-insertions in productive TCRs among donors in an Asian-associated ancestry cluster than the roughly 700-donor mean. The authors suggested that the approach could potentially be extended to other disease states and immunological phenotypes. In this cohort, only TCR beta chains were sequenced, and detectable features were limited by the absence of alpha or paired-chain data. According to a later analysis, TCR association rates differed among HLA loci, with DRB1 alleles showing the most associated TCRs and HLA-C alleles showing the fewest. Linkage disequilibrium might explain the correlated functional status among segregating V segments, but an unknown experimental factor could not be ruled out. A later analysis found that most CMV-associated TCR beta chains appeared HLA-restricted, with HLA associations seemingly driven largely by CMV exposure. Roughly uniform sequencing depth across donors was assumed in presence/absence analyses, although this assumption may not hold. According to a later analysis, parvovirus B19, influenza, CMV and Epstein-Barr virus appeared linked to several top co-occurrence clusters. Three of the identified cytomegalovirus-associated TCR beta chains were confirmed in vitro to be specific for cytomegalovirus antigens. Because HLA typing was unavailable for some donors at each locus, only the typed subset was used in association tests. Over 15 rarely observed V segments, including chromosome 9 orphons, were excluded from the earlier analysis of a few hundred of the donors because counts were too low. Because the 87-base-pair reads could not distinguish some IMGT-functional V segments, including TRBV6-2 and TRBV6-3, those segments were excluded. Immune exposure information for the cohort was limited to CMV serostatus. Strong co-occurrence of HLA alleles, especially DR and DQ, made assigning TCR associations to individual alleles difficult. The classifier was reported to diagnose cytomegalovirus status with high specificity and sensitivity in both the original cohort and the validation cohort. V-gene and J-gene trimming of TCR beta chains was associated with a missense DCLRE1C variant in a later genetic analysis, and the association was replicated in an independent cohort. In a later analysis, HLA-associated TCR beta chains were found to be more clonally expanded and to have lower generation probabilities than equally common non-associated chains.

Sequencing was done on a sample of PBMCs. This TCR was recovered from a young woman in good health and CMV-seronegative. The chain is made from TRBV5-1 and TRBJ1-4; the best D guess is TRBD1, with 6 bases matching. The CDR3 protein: CASSLTGWNEKLFF. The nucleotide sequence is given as TGCGCCAGCAGCCTAACAGGGTGGAATGAAAAACTGTTTTTT. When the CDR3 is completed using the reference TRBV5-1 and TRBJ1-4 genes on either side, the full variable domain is KAGVTQTPRYLIKTRGQQVTLSCSPISGHRSVSWYQQTPGQGLQFLFEYFSETQRNKGNFPGRFSGRQFSNSRSEMNVSTLELGDSALYLCASSLTGWNEKLFFGSGTQLSVL.